The TCR beta chain under discussion was sequenced for a study of regulatory T cells in long-lasting Graves disease. CDR1 DFQATT and CDR2 SNEGSKA come from the germline V gene (reference sequence). J gave up 7 bases and V 6 bases, and 13 bases lay outside the gene matches. This CDR3 contains 15 residues. This clonotype has a single count. Construction of TCR beta libraries relied on iRepertoire HTBI primers and on Arm-PCR targeting CDR3 regions. MiXCR, run by TCRdb on the multiplex PCR reads, gives a single entry per CDR3 protein. The table includes about 560,000 distinct CDR3 sequences, about 16% detected once. The time point is: newly diagnosed GD, antithyroid drugs for less than 3 months. Researchers made the TCR library from RNA that was extracted from PBMCs. These same data were also listed under a study on T cells in Graves' hyperthyroidism and ophthalmopathy.

The starting material was peripheral blood mononuclear cells (PBMCs), obtained at new diagnosis, from a patient treated with antithyroid drugs. The chain couples TRBV20-1 to TRBJ1-5; TRBD1 matches 9 bases. This clonotype was sampled from a man between 18 and 35 years old with Graves disease. The DNA of the CDR3 is TGCAGTGCCTCGGACAGGGGTCCGGTCAGCCAGCCCCAGCATTTT. Translation gives CSASDRGPVSQPQHF.